This passage covers 10 T cell receptor beta chains from one sample sequenced in a study of T cell changes during pregnancy in multiple sclerosis. Data came from immunoSEQ multiplex PCR; TCRdb stores just in-frame clones and leaves some out. The sample holds more than 80,000 clones, about 90% seen once. The specimen comprised PBMCs, sampled in the first trimester of pregnancy. Source of these receptors: a female donor in good health, serving as a control in a pregnancy study. Some clones in this sample may be carry-over from other donors' samples.

The sample holds one count of this clone. The J gene is TRBJ1-6, the V gene TRBV27; D might be TRBD1 (5 bases). CDR1 MNHEY and CDR2 SMNVEV come from the germline V gene (reference sequence). The CDR3 contains 16 residues. V dropped 7 bases and J dropped 10 bases, with 23 bases sitting between them. CDR3 sequence (DNA): TGTGCCAGCACCTCCGTGCGGACAAACCTTAACTCACCCCTCCACTTT. This sequence encodes CASTSVRTNLNSPLHF.

The chain employs TRBV6-1 and TRBJ2-1; the match to TRBD2 covers 9 bases. Per germline, CDR1 MNHNS and CDR2 SASEGT. The CDR3 has 18 amino acids. V lost 1 base and J lost 7; bases outside the gene matches: 14. Written as DNA, the CDR3 is TGTGCCAGCAGTGAAGAGGCCCCGACGGCGGGGGGGGTAAATGAGCAGTTCTTC. Amino acid sequence: CASSEEAPTAGGVNEQFF.

The chain employs TRBV28 and TRBJ2-3; 13 bases are a match to TRBD2. After removal of 8 bases from V and 5 bases from J, the junction contained 7 bases not matched to a gene. Germline-derived CDR1 and CDR2 are MDHEN and SYDVKM. This CDR3 is built from 15 residues. The CDR3 DNA is TGTGCCAGCCGGACTAGCGGGAGAAGGCTAGATACGCAGTATTTT. Its translation is CASRTSGRRLDTQYF.

This chain connects TRBV5-1 to TRBJ2-5; TRBD2 matches 10 bases. Trimming removed 5 bases from V and 2 bases from J; junction bases left unmatched: 3. The CDR3 contains 14 residues. CDR1 and CDR2 (germline): SGHRS, YFSETQ. CDR3 coding DNA: TGCGCCAGCAGGCCTAGCGGGAGTCAAGAGACCCAGTACTTC. Translated: CASRPSGSQETQYF. The full variable domain, in which reference TRBV5-1 and TRBJ2-5 provide the parts outside the CDR3, is KAGVTQTPRYLIKTRGQQVTLSCSPISGHRSVSWYQQTPGQGLQFLFEYFSETQRNKGNFPGRFSGRQFSNSRSEMNVSTLELGDSALYLCASRPSGSQETQYFGPGTRLLVL.

This clone was detected once. V gene TRBV11-2 combines with J gene TRBJ2-7; possible D gene TRBD1, 6 bases. From germline, CDR1 is SGHAT and CDR2 FQNNGV. This CDR3 is built from 14 residues. Trimming removed 5 bases from V and 0 bases from J, with 11 bases in between. The DNA for the CDR3 is TGTGCCAGCAGCGGTACAGGGAGCTCCTACGAGCAGTACTTC. Translation gives CASSGTGSSYEQYF.

The V and J genes are TRBV30 and TRBJ1-6; D may be TRBD1 (5 bases). The CDR3 runs to 15 residues. Germline lookup yields CDR1 GTSNPN and CDR2 SVGIG (reference sequence). The V end lost 7 bases, the J end lost 9 bases, and 22 bases lay between the germline ends. The CDR3 DNA reads TGTGCCTTACACTTGAAGGGGCAGTATGGTTCACCCCTCCACTTT. As protein: CALHLKGQYGSPLHF.

The CDR3 protein is CASSQVGQGRGLFF. In DNA, the CDR3 is TGCGCCAGCAGCCAAGTGGGACAGGGTCGAGGACTGTTTTTT. V is TRBV4-3 and J is TRBJ1-4; 9 bases agree with TRBD1. From germline, CDR1 is LGHNA and CDR2 YSLEER. This CDR3 contains 14 residues. The V and J ends lost 1 base and 13 bases, in that order; junction bases with no gene match: 7.

The chain recombines TRBV27 with TRBJ1-6, with D unresolved. This CDR3 has 13 residues. Trimming cost V 6 bases and J 5 bases, with 8 bases left between them. Looked up from germline, CDR1 is MNHEY and CDR2 is SMNVEV (reference sequence). The CDR3 DNA sequence: TGTGCCAGCAGCCATACGGATAATTCACCCCTCCACTTT. Protein: CASSHTDNSPLHF.

CDR3 sequence (DNA): TGTGCCACAGGGGGTCGGGAAGCCGGGGAGCTGTTTTTT. It translates to CATGGREAGELFF. The J gene is TRBJ2-2, the V gene TRBV28; TRBD1 aligns across 7 bases. Germline V gene lookup returns CDR1 MDHEN and CDR2 SYDVKM. The length of the CDR3 is 13 residues. With V trimmed by 10 bases and J by 6 bases, 8 bases remained unmatched.

The V and J genes are TRBV28 and TRBJ1-5; D might be TRBD1 (5 bases). CDR1 and CDR2 (germline): MDHEN, SYDVKM. Trimming removed 6 bases from V and 9 bases from J, with 12 bases in between. This CDR3 has 12 amino acids. The CDR3 loop is CASSQGGRPQHF. Written as DNA, the CDR3 is TGTGCCAGCAGCCAGGGAGGACGGCCCCAGCATTTT.